This TCR beta chain is from a study of cytomegalovirus exposure and HLA in healthy donors. Study-level findings and limits: Several of the most significant clusters appeared, in a later analysis, to be linked to common viral pathogens. As a later analysis revealed, the rate of TCR association differed by HLA locus, with DRB1 most and HLA-C fewest. Associated with HLA alleles at 0.05 false discovery rate in a later analysis were some 18,000 TCR beta sequences.

PCR employed 60 Vbeta and 13 Jbeta primers. The method was immunoSEQ multiplex PCR; TCRdb's version includes in-frame clones alone and lacks a portion of them. The profile shows 60,000 to 75,000 clones, approximately 81% of them singletons. The V end was cut by 6 bases, the J end by 3 bases, with 11 bases between. This CDR3 spans 14 amino acids. Germline CDR1 reads MGHDK; CDR2 reads SYGVNS. With respect to this clone: What it binds is not known.

This TCR was recovered from a woman in her twenties or thirties in good health and CMV-seropositive. What was sequenced was PBMCs. V and J are TRBV25-1 and TRBJ2-2; no reliable D call. The CDR3 DNA reads TGTGCCAGCAGGAACCCCGACTACACCGGGGAGCTGTTTTTT. Encoded protein: CASRNPDYTGELFF.